Below are 31 T cell receptor beta chains sequenced from a single sample in a study of early T cells in non-severe SARS-CoV-2 infection. TCRdb analysed the 5' RACE reads with MiXCR anew, one entry per CDR3 protein. The sample includes over 60,000 distinct CDR3 sequences, 9.5% to 15% seen only once; the top ten take roughly 2.5%. The material sequenced was whole blood, taken at baseline. All receptors derive from an adult who was a healthcare worker with PCR-confirmed SARS-CoV-2 infection or an uninfected control (not recorded which).

This chain links TRBV2 with TRBJ1-6, with D tentatively TRBD1 (6 bases). Germline V gene data show CDR1 as SNHLY and CDR2 as FYNNEI. Trimming removed 10 bases at V and 10 bases at J, with 14 bases between. CDR3 size: 12 residues. CDR3 in amino acids: CATRGRGSPLHF. The CDR3 bases are TGTGCCACGCGGGGGCGGGGATCACCCCTCCACTTT.

A few counts support this clonotype. This chain joins TRBV14 and TRBJ2-3; the match to TRBD2 covers 12 bases. The CDR3 runs to 17 residues. After removal of 5 bases from V and 0 bases from J, the junction contained 6 bases not matched to a gene. CDR1 is SGHDN, CDR2 FVKESK, per germline. CDR3 amino acids: CASSSLAGGPSTDTQYF. The CDR3, as DNA: TGTGCCAGCAGCAGTCTAGCGGGGGGGCCTAGCACAGATACGCAGTATTTT.

The V call is TRBV7-2, the J call TRBJ2-2; 10 positions match TRBD2. With 0 bases clipped from V and 14 bases from J, the junction kept 9 bases outside the gene matches. The CDR3 length is 15 residues. Per the germline V gene, CDR1 is SGHTA and CDR2 is FQGNSA. The CDR3 reads CASSLAAGTSVGLFF. The CDR3 region has the DNA TGTGCCAGCAGCTTAGCGGCCGGGACTAGCGTCGGTCTGTTTTTT.

This clonotype was detected only a few times. The chain uses TRBV11-2 and TRBJ2-7; D is unclear. CDR3 length: 14 amino acids. Between the trimmed V and J ends, which lost 5 bases and 2 bases, there was a span of 13 bases. Germline loops: CDR1 SGHAT, CDR2 FQNNGV. The CDR3 is CASSRIEKTYEQYF. The CDR3 coding sequence is TGTGCCAGCAGCCGAATAGAAAAAACCTACGAGCAGTACTTC.

V usage is TRBV18 and J usage is TRBJ2-2; 8 bases line up with TRBD2. The V and J ends lost 6 bases and 7 bases, in that order; junction bases with no gene match: 13. Germline V gene lookup returns CDR1 KGHSH and CDR2 LQKENI. The CDR3 spans 16 residues. The CDR3 loop is CASSPTGAGEHGELFF. The DNA for the CDR3 is TGTGCCAGCTCTCCGACAGGAGCGGGGGAACACGGGGAGCTGTTTTTT.

This clonotype was picked up many times. The V and J genes are TRBV12-3 or TRBV12-4 and TRBJ1-1; D is unclear. The CDR3 is made up of 12 amino acids. Trimming took 3 bases from V and 5 from J, leaving 7 bases between them. The CDR3 DNA follows: TGTGCCAGCAGTTTGGAAGGTACTGAAGCTTTCTTT. Translating gives CASSLEGTEAFF.

This clonotype has just a few counts. The chain uses TRBV11-2 and TRBJ2-2; TRBD2 agrees at 12 bases. Per germline, CDR1 SGHAT and CDR2 FQNNGV. The CDR3 spans 16 residues. Trimming took 4 bases from V and 0 from J; bases not matched to a gene: 0. CDR3 sequence reads: CASSWTSGANTGELFF. CDR3 nucleotide sequence: TGTGCCAGCAGCTGGACTAGCGGGGCGAACACCGGGGAGCTGTTTTTT.

This clonotype turned up a few times. The chain has TRBV7-9 and TRBJ1-3; 7 bases agree with TRBD1. CDR3 length: 15 amino acids. Germline assignment: CDR1 SEHNR and CDR2 FQNEAQ (reference sequence). V shed 4 bases and J 0 bases; nucleotides not matched to a gene: 3. The CDR3 region has the DNA TGTGCCAGCAGCTCGACAGGGTCCTCTGGAAACACCATATATTTT. Protein sequence: CASSSTGSSGNTIYF.

This clonotype has a handful of counts. The chain carries TRBV24-1 and TRBJ2-1; 8 bases map to TRBD1. CDR3 length equals 15 residues. V lost 3 bases and J lost 9; bases outside the gene matches: 9. Germline lookup yields CDR1 KGHDR and CDR2 SFDVKD. The DNA of the CDR3 is TGTGCCACCAGTGATGCCGGACAGGGAAGGCGTGAGCAGTTCTTC. Translated, it gives CATSDAGQGRREQFF.

Only a few counts were recorded for this clonotype. The chain links TRBV2 to TRBJ2-5, with 7 bases fitting TRBD1. The CDR3 has 15 residues. Germline CDR1 SNHLY, CDR2 FYNNEI. After removal of 7 bases from V and 2 bases from J, the junction contained 10 bases not matched to a gene. CDR3 in amino acids: CASIYGTAYQETQYF. The CDR3 DNA reads TGTGCCAGCATTTACGGGACAGCGTATCAAGAGACCCAGTACTTC.

The chain recombines TRBV5-5 with TRBJ2-3, with 15 bases that match TRBD2. Germline assignment: CDR1 SGHKS and CDR2 YYEKEE (reference sequence). V shed 4 bases and J 4 bases; nucleotides not matched to a gene: 7. The CDR3 contains 17 residues. CDR3: CASSPGTSGGRADTQYF. CDR3 DNA: TGTGCCAGCAGCCCCGGGACTAGCGGGGGGAGGGCAGATACGCAGTATTTT.

The J gene is TRBJ1-1, the V gene TRBV12-3 or TRBV12-4; 11 positions agree with TRBD1. The J segment lost 6 bases and the V segment lost 2 bases, leaving 5 bases of the junction unmatched. The CDR3 length is 15 residues. The CDR3 is CASSLFGTGGAEAFF. The CDR3 DNA follows: TGTGCCAGCAGTTTATTTGGGACAGGGGGGGCTGAAGCTTTCTTT.

The V gene is TRBV12-3 or TRBV12-4, the J gene TRBJ2-2; TRBD2 aligns across 9 bases. Trimming took 6 bases from V and 1 from J; bases not matched to a gene: 3. This CDR3 has 15 amino acids. This chain's CDR3 is CASRSGGQNTGELFF. The CDR3 DNA is TGTGCCAGCAGAAGCGGGGGGCAGAACACCGGGGAGCTGTTTTTT.

This clonotype was observed a handful of times. The chain recombines TRBV7-8 with TRBJ2-3, with D unresolved. The germline CDR1 and CDR2 sequences are SGHVS and FQNEAQ. The CDR3 spans 13 residues. Deletions cut 5 bases from V and 2 bases from J, with 8 bases between. The CDR3 DNA follows: TGTGCCAGCAGCCTACAGTTCACAGATACGCAGTATTTT. This gives the protein CASSLQFTDTQYF.

The CDR3 sequence is CSVEGGQGSTEQFF. The CDR3 bases are TGCAGCGTTGAAGGGGGACAGGGAAGTACTGAGCAGTTCTTC. The chain employs TRBV29-1 and TRBJ2-1; the match to TRBD1 covers 9 bases. This CDR3 contains 14 residues. Germline values: CDR1 SQVTM, CDR2 ANQGSEA. J was trimmed by 9 bases and V by 1 base; bases with no gene match: 7.

This rearrangement joins TRBV6-5 to TRBJ1-4, with D possibly TRBD1 on 5 matching bases. V was cut by 6 bases and J by 3 bases, with 17 bases left in between. This CDR3 spans 16 amino acids. CDR1 is MNHEY and CDR2 is SVGAGI in the germline V gene. Written as DNA, the CDR3 is TGTGCCAGCAGAAGACAGCAATACCCTTCTAATGAAAAACTGTTTTTT. Its protein product is CASRRQQYPSNEKLFF.

This clonotype has at least ten counts. This sequence joins TRBV29-1 and TRBJ2-7; 10 bases map to TRBD1. With 6 bases clipped from V and 7 bases from J, the junction kept 9 bases outside the gene matches. Germline V CDR1 and CDR2: SQVTM, ANQGSEA. The CDR3 has 13 amino acids. Written as DNA, the CDR3 is TGCAGCGTGACAACCGGGACAGGGGTGGAGCAGTACTTC. Translation gives CSVTTGTGVEQYF.

The chain employs TRBV6-5 and TRBJ2-4, with 7 bases fitting TRBD2. Germline-derived CDR1 and CDR2 are MNHEY and SVGAGI. The CDR3 spans 18 residues. The junction had 13 bases not matched to a gene; V was cut back by 5 bases and J by 0 bases. As DNA, the CDR3 is TGTGCCAGCAGTACCCTCAAGCGGGGCAATCTAGCCAAAAACATTCAGTACTTC. This gives the protein CASSTLKRGNLAKNIQYF.

Only a few counts were recorded for this clonotype. V usage is TRBV7-3 and J usage is TRBJ2-7; TRBD1 aligns across 9 bases. CDR1 is SGHTA and CDR2 is FQGTGA in the germline V gene. The CDR3 loop spans 16 amino acids. Trimming removed 5 bases from V and 3 bases from J; junction bases left unmatched: 11. CDR3 in DNA: TGTGCCAGCAGCCCACGCCGGGACAGGGTGGGCTACGAGCAGTACTTC. Translated: CASSPRRDRVGYEQYF.

The chain combines TRBV7-8 with TRBJ2-4; the D gene is possibly TRBD2 (6 bases). This CDR3 comprises 18 residues. Germline loops: CDR1 SGHVS, CDR2 FQNEAQ. V was pared by 5 bases and J by 0 bases, with 20 bases between. The CDR3 bases are TGTGCCAGCAGCCCGGGCCCGGGACTTCTGATAGCCAAAAACATTCAGTACTTC. Its protein product is CASSPGPGLLIAKNIQYF.

Only a few counts were recorded for this clonotype. V is TRBV18 and J is TRBJ2-7; D may match TRBD1 or TRBD2 (6 bases each). Per germline, CDR1 KGHSH and CDR2 LQKENI. V lost 3 bases, J lost 4 bases, and 19 bases lay in between. The CDR3 sequence is 16 residues long. This chain's CDR3 is CASSPLGQPAGYEQYF. CDR3 nucleotides: TGTGCCAGCTCACCCCTTGGACAGCCCGCGGGATACGAGCAGTACTTC.

This clonotype was counted at least ten times. This chain links TRBV4-1 with TRBJ2-5, with no clear D. The CDR3 contains 13 residues. Per the germline V gene, CDR1 is MGHRA and CDR2 is YSYEKL. Between the trimmed V and J ends, which lost 2 bases and 5 bases, there was a span of 9 bases. The CDR3 nucleotides read TGCGCCAGCAGCCAAATCATCGGGGAGACCCAGTACTTC. Its translation: CASSQIIGETQYF.

This clonotype appeared a few times. The chain uses TRBV10-3 and TRBJ1-1; D ambiguous. V was cut by 0 bases and J by 1 base, with 3 bases left in between. CDR3 length: 13 residues. Germline CDR1 and CDR2: ENHRY and SYGVKD. In DNA, the CDR3 is TGTGCCATCAGTGAGTCGGGGAACACTGAAGCTTTCTTT. Amino acids: CAISESGNTEAFF.

This clonotype appeared a few times. The J gene is TRBJ1-1, the V gene TRBV11-2, with D possibly being TRBD1 (5 bases). Deletions cut 3 bases from V and 1 base from J, with 12 bases between. This CDR3 is built from 15 residues. Looked up from germline, CDR1 is SGHAT and CDR2 is FQNNGV. In DNA form, the CDR3 reads TGTGCCAGCAGCTTGACGGCTGGGACGAACACTGAAGCTTTCTTT. It translates to CASSLTAGTNTEAFF.

This clonotype was counted between two and nine times. This chain connects TRBV6-5 to TRBJ2-7; maybe TRBD2 (6 bases). The CDR3 sequence is 15 residues long. CDR1 is MNHEY and CDR2 is SVGAGI in the germline V gene. V was trimmed by 1 base and J by 2 bases, leaving 12 bases between them. The CDR3 nucleotides are TGTGCCAGCAGTTACTGGGCCCGGGGGACCTACGAGCAGTACTTC. Protein product: CASSYWARGTYEQYF.

The V call is TRBV6-6, the J call TRBJ2-3; 7 nucleotides match TRBD2. CDR3 length: 13 residues. Germline V gene sequence: CDR1 MNHNY, CDR2 SVGAGI (reference sequence). J was trimmed by 8 bases and V by 4 bases; bases with no gene match: 6. The CDR3 is CASSSTSEGTQYF. The DNA of the CDR3 is TGTGCCAGCAGTTCAACTAGCGAGGGTACGCAGTATTTT.

In this sample, this clonotype turned up many times. The CDR3 region is CASSRRGLGTNEKLFF. The CDR3 nucleotides are TGTGCCAGCAGTCGGCGGGGACTGGGAACTAATGAAAAACTGTTTTTT. The V call is TRBV28, the J call TRBJ1-4, with D possibly TRBD1 on 5 matching bases. The CDR3 length is 16 residues. V was pared by 5 bases and J by 1 base, with 14 bases between. CDR1 is MDHEN, CDR2 SYDVKM, per germline.

This rearrangement joins TRBV6-2 or TRBV6-3 to TRBJ2-1; 8 nucleotides match TRBD2. This CDR3 is built from 13 residues. Germline-derived CDR1 and CDR2 are MNHEY and SVGEGT. V lost 5 bases to trimming and J lost 3 bases; unmatched junction nucleotides: 0. The CDR3 here is CASSTSGYNEQFF. CDR3 nucleotides: TGTGCCAGCAGTACTAGCGGCTACAATGAGCAGTTCTTC.

This clonotype showed up just a few times. The gene calls are TRBV18 and TRBJ2-3, with TRBD2 matching 8 bases. There are 16 residues in the CDR3. Germline lookup yields CDR1 KGHSH and CDR2 LQKENI. The J segment lost 3 bases and the V segment lost 0 bases, leaving 5 bases of the junction unmatched. The CDR3 bases are TGTGCCAGCTCACCACCTCCGGGGACTAGGACAGATACGCAGTATTTT. It is translated as CASSPPPGTRTDTQYF.

This chain joins TRBV9 and TRBJ2-2; TRBD1 is a possible D gene (5 bases). The CDR3 runs 15 residues. With 0 bases removed from V and 5 bases from J, the gap between germline ends came to 11 bases. CDR1 SGDLS and CDR2 YYNGEE come from the germline V gene. The CDR3 reads CASSVVPGSTGELFF. The CDR3 nucleotides read TGTGCCAGCAGCGTAGTCCCAGGGTCAACCGGGGAGCTGTTTTTT.

The gene calls are TRBV2 and TRBJ2-3, with D unresolved. The germline gives CDR1 SNHLY, CDR2 FYNNEI. The V end was cut by 2 bases, the J end by 2 bases, with 14 bases between. This CDR3 has 16 amino acids. CDR3 DNA sequence: TGTGCCAGCAGTGAAAGTCAGATCCTTCTCACAGATACGCAGTATTTT. It translates to CASSESQILLTDTQYF.